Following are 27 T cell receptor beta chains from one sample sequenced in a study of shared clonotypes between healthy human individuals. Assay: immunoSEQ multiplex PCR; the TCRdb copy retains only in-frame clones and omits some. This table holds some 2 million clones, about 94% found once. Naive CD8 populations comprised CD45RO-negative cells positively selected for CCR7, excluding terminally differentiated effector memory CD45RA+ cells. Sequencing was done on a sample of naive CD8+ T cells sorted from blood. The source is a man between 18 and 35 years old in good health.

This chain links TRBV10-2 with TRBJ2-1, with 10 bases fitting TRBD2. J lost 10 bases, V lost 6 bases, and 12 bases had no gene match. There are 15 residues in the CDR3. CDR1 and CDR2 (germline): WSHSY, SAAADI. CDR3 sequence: CASRAERGGLEEQFF. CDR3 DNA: TGCGCCAGCAGGGCCGAGCGGGGGGGACTAGAAGAGCAGTTCTTC.

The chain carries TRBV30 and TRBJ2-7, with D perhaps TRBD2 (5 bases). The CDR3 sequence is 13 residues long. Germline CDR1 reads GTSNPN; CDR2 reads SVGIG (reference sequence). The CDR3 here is CAAEDSFFYEQYF. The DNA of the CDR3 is TGTGCTGCGGAGGATAGCTTCTTCTACGAGCAGTACTTC.

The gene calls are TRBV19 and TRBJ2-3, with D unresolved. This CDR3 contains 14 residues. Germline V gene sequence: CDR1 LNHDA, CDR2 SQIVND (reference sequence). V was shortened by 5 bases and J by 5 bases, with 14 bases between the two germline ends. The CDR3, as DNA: TGTGCCAGTAGTCACGCCGAGACGGTAGATACGCAGTATTTT. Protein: CASSHAETVDTQYF.

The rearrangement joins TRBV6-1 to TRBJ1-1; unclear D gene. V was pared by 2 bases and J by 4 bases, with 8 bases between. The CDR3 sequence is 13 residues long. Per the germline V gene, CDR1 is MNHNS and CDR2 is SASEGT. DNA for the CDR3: TGTGCCAGCAGTGAAATCGGGGTCACTGAAGCTTTCTTT. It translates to CASSEIGVTEAFF.

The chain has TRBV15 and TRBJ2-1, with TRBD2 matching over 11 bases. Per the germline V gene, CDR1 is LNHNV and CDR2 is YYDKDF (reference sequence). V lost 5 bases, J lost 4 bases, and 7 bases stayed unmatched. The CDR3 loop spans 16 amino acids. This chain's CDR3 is CATSRERTSGYNEQFF. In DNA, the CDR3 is TGTGCCACCAGCCGGGAGAGGACTAGCGGGTACAATGAGCAGTTCTTC.

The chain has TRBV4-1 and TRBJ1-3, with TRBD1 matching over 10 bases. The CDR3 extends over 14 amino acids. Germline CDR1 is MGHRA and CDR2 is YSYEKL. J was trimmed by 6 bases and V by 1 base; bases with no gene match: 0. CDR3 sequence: CASSQGQGANTIYF. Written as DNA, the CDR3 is TGCGCCAGCAGCCAAGGACAGGGGGCAAACACCATATATTTT.

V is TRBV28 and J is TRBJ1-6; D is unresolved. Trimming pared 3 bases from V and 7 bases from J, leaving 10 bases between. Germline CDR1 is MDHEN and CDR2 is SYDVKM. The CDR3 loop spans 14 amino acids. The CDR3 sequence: CASSFPIRNSPLHF. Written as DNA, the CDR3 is TGTGCCAGCAGTTTCCCCATCAGAAATTCACCCCTCCACTTT. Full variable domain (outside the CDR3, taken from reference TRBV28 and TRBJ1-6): DVKVTQSSRYLVKRTGEKVFLECVQDMDHENMFWYRQDPGLGLRLIYFSYDVKMKEKGDIPEGYSVSREKKERFSLILESASTNQTSMYLCASSFPIRNSPLHFGNGTRLTVT.

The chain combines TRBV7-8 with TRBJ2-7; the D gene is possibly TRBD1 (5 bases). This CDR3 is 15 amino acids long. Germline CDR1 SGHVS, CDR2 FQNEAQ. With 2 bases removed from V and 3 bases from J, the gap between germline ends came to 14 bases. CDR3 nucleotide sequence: TGTGCCAGCAGCTTACCGAGGACAAGCGACTACGAGCAGTACTTC. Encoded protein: CASSLPRTSDYEQYF.

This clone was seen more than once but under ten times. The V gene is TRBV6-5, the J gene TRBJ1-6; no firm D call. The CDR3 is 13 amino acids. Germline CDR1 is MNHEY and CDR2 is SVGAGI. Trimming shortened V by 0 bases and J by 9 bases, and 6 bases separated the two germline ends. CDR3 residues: CASSYSVVSPLHF. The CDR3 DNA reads TGTGCCAGCAGTTACTCGGTCGTTTCACCCCTCCACTTT.

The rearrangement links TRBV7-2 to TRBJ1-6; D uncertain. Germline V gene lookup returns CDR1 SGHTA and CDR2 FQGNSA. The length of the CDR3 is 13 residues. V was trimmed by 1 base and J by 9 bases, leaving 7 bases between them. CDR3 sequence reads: CASSLGLGSPLHF. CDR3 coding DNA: TGTGCCAGCAGCTTAGGACTTGGTTCACCCCTCCACTTT.

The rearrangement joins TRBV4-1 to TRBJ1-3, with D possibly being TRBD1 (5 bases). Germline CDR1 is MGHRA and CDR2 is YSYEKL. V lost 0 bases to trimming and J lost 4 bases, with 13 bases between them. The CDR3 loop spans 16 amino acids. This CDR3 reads CASSQDHAGRGNTIYF. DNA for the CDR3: TGCGCCAGCAGCCAAGACCATGCAGGGAGAGGAAACACCATATATTTT.

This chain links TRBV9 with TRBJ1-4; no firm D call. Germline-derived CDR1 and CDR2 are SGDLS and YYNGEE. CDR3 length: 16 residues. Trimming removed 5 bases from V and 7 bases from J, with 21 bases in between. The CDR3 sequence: CASSPGTTGLLEKLFF. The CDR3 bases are TGTGCCAGCAGTCCTGGTACAACGGGTCTCCTTGAAAAACTGTTTTTT.

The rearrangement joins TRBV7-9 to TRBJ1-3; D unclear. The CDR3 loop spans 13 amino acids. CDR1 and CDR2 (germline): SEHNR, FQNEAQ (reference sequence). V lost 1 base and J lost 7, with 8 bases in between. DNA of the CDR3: TGTGCCAGCAGCTTAGGGCCGGACAACACCATATATTTT. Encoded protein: CASSLGPDNTIYF.

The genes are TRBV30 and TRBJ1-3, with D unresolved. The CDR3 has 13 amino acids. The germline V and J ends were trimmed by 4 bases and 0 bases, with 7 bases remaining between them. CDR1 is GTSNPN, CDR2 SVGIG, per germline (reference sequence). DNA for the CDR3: TGTGCCTGGACCGACGGCTCTGGAAACACCATATATTTT. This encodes CAWTDGSGNTIYF.

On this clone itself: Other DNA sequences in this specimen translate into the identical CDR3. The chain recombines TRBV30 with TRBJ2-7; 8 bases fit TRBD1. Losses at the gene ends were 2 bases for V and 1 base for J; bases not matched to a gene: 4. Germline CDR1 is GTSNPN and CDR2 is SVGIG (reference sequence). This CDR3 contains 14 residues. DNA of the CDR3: TGTGCCTGGAGTAGGACAGGGCTGTCCTACGAGCAGTACTTC. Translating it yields CAWSRTGLSYEQYF.

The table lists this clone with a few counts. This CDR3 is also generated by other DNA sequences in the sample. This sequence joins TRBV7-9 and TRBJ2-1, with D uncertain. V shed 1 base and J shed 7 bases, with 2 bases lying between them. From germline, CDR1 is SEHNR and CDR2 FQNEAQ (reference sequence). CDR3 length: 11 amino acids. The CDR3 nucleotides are TGTGCCAGCAGCTTAGGTAATGAGCAGTTCTTC. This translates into CASSLGNEQFF.

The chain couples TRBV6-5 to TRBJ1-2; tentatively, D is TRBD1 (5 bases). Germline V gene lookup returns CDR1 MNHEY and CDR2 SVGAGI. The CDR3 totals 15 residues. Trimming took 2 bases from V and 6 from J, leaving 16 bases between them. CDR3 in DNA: TGTGCCAGCAGTTACCGTGGGGGGACTTGGGATGGCTACACCTTC. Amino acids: CASSYRGGTWDGYTF.

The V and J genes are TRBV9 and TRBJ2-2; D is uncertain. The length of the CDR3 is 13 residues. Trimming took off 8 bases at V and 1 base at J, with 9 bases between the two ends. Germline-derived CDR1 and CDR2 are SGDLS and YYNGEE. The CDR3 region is CASSQENTGELFF. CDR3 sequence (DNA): TGTGCCAGTTCGCAGGAGAACACCGGGGAGCTGTTTTTT.

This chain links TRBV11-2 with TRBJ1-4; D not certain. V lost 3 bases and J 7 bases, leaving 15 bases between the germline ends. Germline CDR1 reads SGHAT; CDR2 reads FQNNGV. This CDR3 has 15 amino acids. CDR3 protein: CASSLEARWSEKLFF. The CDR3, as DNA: TGTGCCAGCAGCTTGGAGGCAAGGTGGAGTGAAAAACTGTTTTTT.

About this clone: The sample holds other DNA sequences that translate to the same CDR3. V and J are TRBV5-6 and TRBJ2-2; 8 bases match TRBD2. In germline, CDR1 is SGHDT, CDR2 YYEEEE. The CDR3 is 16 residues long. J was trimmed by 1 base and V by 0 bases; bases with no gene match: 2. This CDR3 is CASSLELAGNTGELFF. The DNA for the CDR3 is TGTGCCAGCAGCTTGGAGCTAGCGGGGAACACCGGGGAGCTGTTTTTT.

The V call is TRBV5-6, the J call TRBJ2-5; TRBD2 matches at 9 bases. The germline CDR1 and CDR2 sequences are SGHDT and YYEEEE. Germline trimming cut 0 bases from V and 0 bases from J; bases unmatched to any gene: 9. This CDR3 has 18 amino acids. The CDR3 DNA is TGTGCCAGCAGCTTGGCCCTGGCGCGGGGGGGCTACCAAGAGACCCAGTACTTC. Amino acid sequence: CASSLALARGGYQETQYF.

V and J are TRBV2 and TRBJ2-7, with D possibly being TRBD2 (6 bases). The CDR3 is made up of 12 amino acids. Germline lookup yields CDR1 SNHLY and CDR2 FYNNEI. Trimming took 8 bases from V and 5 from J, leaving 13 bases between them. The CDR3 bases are TGTGCCAGCGGGGGGTTTAGGAACGAGCAGTACTTC. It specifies CASGGFRNEQYF.

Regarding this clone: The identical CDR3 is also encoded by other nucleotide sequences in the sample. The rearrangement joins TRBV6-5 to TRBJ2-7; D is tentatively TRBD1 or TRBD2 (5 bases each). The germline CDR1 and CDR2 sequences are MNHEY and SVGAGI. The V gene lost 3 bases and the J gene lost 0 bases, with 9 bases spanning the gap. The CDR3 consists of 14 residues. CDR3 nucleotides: TGTGCCAGCAGTTATGGGACGGCCTCCTACGAGCAGTACTTC. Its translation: CASSYGTASYEQYF.

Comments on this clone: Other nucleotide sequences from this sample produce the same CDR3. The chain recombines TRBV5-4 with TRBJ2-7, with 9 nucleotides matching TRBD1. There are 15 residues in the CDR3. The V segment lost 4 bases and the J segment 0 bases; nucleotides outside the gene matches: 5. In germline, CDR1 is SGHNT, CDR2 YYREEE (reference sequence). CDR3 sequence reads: CASSLGQGSSYEQYF. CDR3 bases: TGTGCCAGCAGCCTTGGACAGGGGAGCTCCTACGAGCAGTACTTC.

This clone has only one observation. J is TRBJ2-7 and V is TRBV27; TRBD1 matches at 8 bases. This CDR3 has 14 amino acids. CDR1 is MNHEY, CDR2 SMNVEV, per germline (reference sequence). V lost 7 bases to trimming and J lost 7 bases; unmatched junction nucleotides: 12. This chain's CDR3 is CASTATGAQKEQYF. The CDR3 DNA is TGTGCCAGCACAGCGACAGGGGCTCAGAAGGAGCAGTACTTC.

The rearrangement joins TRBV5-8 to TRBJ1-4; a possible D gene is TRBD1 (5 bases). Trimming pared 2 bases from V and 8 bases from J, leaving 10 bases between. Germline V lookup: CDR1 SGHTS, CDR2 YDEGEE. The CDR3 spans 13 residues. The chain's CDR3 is CASSFLSGEKLFF. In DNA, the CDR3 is TGTGCCAGCAGCTTTTTATCAGGGGAAAAACTGTTTTTT. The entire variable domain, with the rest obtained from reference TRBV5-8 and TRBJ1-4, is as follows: EAGVTQSPTHLIKTRGQQATLRCSPISGHTSVYWYQQALGLGLQFLLWYDEGEERNRGNFPPRFSGRQFPNYSSELNVNALELEDSALYLCASSFLSGEKLFFGSGTQLSVL.

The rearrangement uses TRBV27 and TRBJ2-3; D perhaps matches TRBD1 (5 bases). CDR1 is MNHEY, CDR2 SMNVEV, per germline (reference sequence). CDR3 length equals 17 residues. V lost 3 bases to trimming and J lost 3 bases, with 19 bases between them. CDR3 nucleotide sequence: TGTGCCAGCAGTTTGGGTGTCGTGGGGCAACCTACAGATACGCAGTATTTT. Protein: CASSLGVVGQPTDTQYF.